The rows below give T cell receptor beta chains drawn from one sample of a study of blood T cell repertoires in COVID-19. Measured with immunoSEQ multiplex PCR; TCRdb has only the in-frame clones, and not every one. The sample yields about 150,000 clones, 80% to 90% seen once. The sample was peripheral blood. The receptors stem from a woman between 65 and 79 years old with acute or convalescent COVID-19. Both conserved end residues are part of each CDR3. The D gene is left open where the match is weak. Expanded clones get a size class; other rows say once, few or many, or leave the size out.

j_gene: TRBJ2-7
d_gene: .
v_gene: TRBV6-5
abundance: .
CDR3nt: TGTGCCAGCAGCCGACTTGAGGGTTACGAGCAGTACTTC
CDR3aa: CASSRLEGYEQYF

j_gene: TRBJ1-6
d_gene: TRBD1
v_gene: TRBV19
abundance: .
CDR3nt: TGTGCCAGTACCACACAGGCGGGACAGGGGAATTCACCCCTCCACTTT
CDR3aa: CASTTQAGQGNSPLHF

j_gene: TRBJ1-3
d_gene: .
v_gene: TRBV24-1
abundance: .
CDR3nt: TGTGCCACCAGTGAGGGTTCCGGGATCTCTGGAAACACCATATATTTT
CDR3aa: CATSEGSGISGNTIYF

j_gene: TRBJ2-3
d_gene: .
v_gene: TRBV29-1
abundance: .
CDR3nt: TGCAGCGTCGAACAGGGAACAGATACGCAGTATTTT
CDR3aa: CSVEQGTDTQYF

j_gene: TRBJ2-3
d_gene: .
v_gene: TRBV19
abundance: once
CDR3nt: TGTGCCAGTAGTAGCGGTCCCAAGCCAAGCACAGATACGCAGTATTTT
CDR3aa: CASSSGPKPSTDTQYF

j_gene: TRBJ2-3
d_gene: .
v_gene: TRBV28
abundance: .
CDR3nt: TGTGCCAGCAGTTTAAAGTACCGGGGGAGAGCAGATACGCAGTATTTT
CDR3aa: CASSLKYRGRADTQYF

j_gene: TRBJ2-3
d_gene: .
v_gene: TRBV14
abundance: .
CDR3nt: TGTGCCAGCAGATTCAGAGGAACAGATACGCAGTATTTT
CDR3aa: CASRFRGTDTQYF

j_gene: TRBJ2-1
d_gene: .
v_gene: TRBV14
abundance: .
CDR3nt: TGTGCCAGCAGCCAAGATTTACTAGCCTCAAATGAGCAGTTCTTC
CDR3aa: CASSQDLLASNEQFF

j_gene: TRBJ1-3
d_gene: .
v_gene: TRBV7-8
abundance: .
CDR3nt: TGTGCCAGCAGCCGCCCGCCCGGGGGCTCTGGAAACACCATATATTTT
CDR3aa: CASSRPPGGSGNTIYF

j_gene: TRBJ1-2
d_gene: .
v_gene: TRBV7-8
abundance: .
CDR3nt: TGTGCCAGCAGCTTAGGGGCGGGCAGGAGAAATGGCTACACCTTC
CDR3aa: CASSLGAGRRNGYTF

j_gene: TRBJ1-6
d_gene: .
v_gene: TRBV19
abundance: .
CDR3nt: TGTGCCAGTACCCTTAGACAGAATTCACCCCTCCACTTT
CDR3aa: CASTLRQNSPLHF

j_gene: TRBJ2-1
d_gene: TRBD1
v_gene: TRBV2
abundance: .
CDR3nt: TGTGCCAGCACCGGACAGGGCTCCTACAATGAGCAGTTCTTC
CDR3aa: CASTGQGSYNEQFF

j_gene: TRBJ1-4
d_gene: .
v_gene: TRBV6-5
abundance: .
CDR3nt: TGTGCCAGCAGTTTTGACAGGTCGGGTAGTGAAAAACTGTTTTTT
CDR3aa: CASSFDRSGSEKLFF

j_gene: TRBJ1-2
d_gene: TRBD1
v_gene: TRBV7-2
abundance: .
CDR3nt: TGTGCCAGCAGCCCAACAGGGGGCGGCTATGGCTACACCTTC
CDR3aa: CASSPTGGGYGYTF

j_gene: TRBJ1-1
d_gene: .
v_gene: TRBV28
abundance: once
CDR3nt: TGTGCCAGCAGCGCATACCTGCGGGACGCTGAAGCTTTCTTT
CDR3aa: CASSAYLRDAEAFF

j_gene: TRBJ2-1
d_gene: .
v_gene: TRBV7-9
abundance: .
CDR3nt: TGTGCCAGCAGCTTAAGGAATACACTGGGGGCGATCTACAATGAGCAGTTCTTC
CDR3aa: CASSLRNTLGAIYNEQFF

j_gene: TRBJ1-4
d_gene: .
v_gene: TRBV7-9
abundance: .
CDR3nt: TGTGCCAGCAGCACCGCAGGGGTGTCAAATGAAAAACTGTTTTTT
CDR3aa: CASSTAGVSNEKLFF

j_gene: TRBJ1-2
d_gene: .
v_gene: TRBV9
abundance: .
CDR3nt: TGTGCCAGCAGCCCCTCCTCAGGGTCTGATGGCTACACCTTC
CDR3aa: CASSPSSGSDGYTF

j_gene: TRBJ2-1
d_gene: .
v_gene: TRBV2
abundance: .
CDR3nt: TGTGCCAGCACAATTTACAATGAGCAGTTCTTC
CDR3aa: CASTIYNEQFF

j_gene: TRBJ1-5
d_gene: .
v_gene: TRBV13
abundance: few
CDR3nt: TGTGCCAGCAGCTTAGGCAGGGTTTATAGCAATCAGCCCCAGCATTTT
CDR3aa: CASSLGRVYSNQPQHF

j_gene: TRBJ2-5
d_gene: .
v_gene: TRBV21-1
abundance: .
CDR3nt: TGTGCCAGCAGCAATGAGCCGGGTAGAGGGCAAGAGACCCAGTACTTC
CDR3aa: CASSNEPGRGQETQYF

j_gene: TRBJ1-5
d_gene: TRBD1
v_gene: TRBV19
abundance: .
CDR3nt: TGTGCCAGTAGCGGACAGGCGAGTACCGATAATAGCAATCAGCCCCAGCATTTT
CDR3aa: CASSGQASTDNSNQPQHF

j_gene: TRBJ1-2
d_gene: TRBD1
v_gene: TRBV19
abundance: .
CDR3nt: TGTGCCAGTAGTACCCCCTCGACAGGGGTCTATGGCTACACCTTC
CDR3aa: CASSTPSTGVYGYTF

j_gene: TRBJ1-6
d_gene: .
v_gene: TRBV25-1
abundance: .
CDR3nt: TGTGCCAGCAGAGAATCCAGGGGAGGGGGTGGCTCACCCCTCCACTTT
CDR3aa: CASRESRGGGGSPLHF

j_gene: TRBJ1-4
d_gene: TRBD1
v_gene: TRBV4-3
abundance: .
CDR3nt: TGCGCCAGCAGCCAAGCCTCCGGGACAGGGGGCATCGGGGAAAAAAAACTGTTTTTT
CDR3aa: CASSQASGTGGIGEKKLFF

j_gene: TRBJ1-3
d_gene: .
v_gene: TRBV5-8
abundance: .
CDR3nt: TGTGCCAGCAGCTTGACAGGGACTGGAAACACCATATATTTT
CDR3aa: CASSLTGTGNTIYF

j_gene: TRBJ2-3
d_gene: TRBD1
v_gene: TRBV7-8
abundance: few
CDR3nt: TGTGCCAGCAGCTCGACGGACAGGGTAGGATATTTT
CDR3aa: CASSSTDRVGYF

j_gene: TRBJ1-6
d_gene: .
v_gene: TRBV6-6
abundance: .
CDR3nt: TGTGCCAGCAGTTACGGGGCAGGGAATTCACCCCTCCACTTT
CDR3aa: CASSYGAGNSPLHF

j_gene: TRBJ1-1
d_gene: .
v_gene: TRBV14
abundance: .
CDR3nt: TGTGCCAGCTCATCGCCGGGTATGAACACTGAAGCTTTCTTT
CDR3aa: CASSSPGMNTEAFF

j_gene: TRBJ2-1
d_gene: TRBD2
v_gene: TRBV28
abundance: .
CDR3nt: TGTGCCAGCAACGGGGGGGCCCTAGGAAACAATGAGCAGTTCTTC
CDR3aa: CASNGGALGNNEQFF

j_gene: TRBJ1-2
d_gene: .
v_gene: TRBV28
abundance: .
CDR3nt: TGTGCCAGCAGTTTACAGGACAGAAACTATGGCTACACCTTC
CDR3aa: CASSLQDRNYGYTF

j_gene: TRBJ1-3
d_gene: TRBD1
v_gene: TRBV15
abundance: .
CDR3nt: TGTGCCACCAGCAGGGGACAGGGTGTAGCTGGAAACACCATATATTTT
CDR3aa: CATSRGQGVAGNTIYF

j_gene: TRBJ1-5
d_gene: TRBD1
v_gene: TRBV2
abundance: .
CDR3nt: TGTGCCAGCAGTACCGGGACAGGACATAGCAATCAGCCCCAGCATTTT
CDR3aa: CASSTGTGHSNQPQHF

j_gene: TRBJ2-1
d_gene: TRBD2
v_gene: TRBV7-2
abundance: .
CDR3nt: TGTGCCAGCAGCTTGGACCCCAGCGGGGGCCGGAGGAATGAGCAGTTCTTC
CDR3aa: CASSLDPSGGRRNEQFF

j_gene: TRBJ1-5
d_gene: .
v_gene: TRBV6-5
abundance: .
CDR3nt: TGTGCCAGCAGTTACACAGTCGGTCAGCCCCAGCATTTT
CDR3aa: CASSYTVGQPQHF

j_gene: TRBJ1-2
d_gene: .
v_gene: TRBV2
abundance: .
CDR3nt: TGTGCCAGCACCCAACAGGGCCTCCTTCATGGCTACACCTTC
CDR3aa: CASTQQGLLHGYTF

j_gene: TRBJ1-4
d_gene: .
v_gene: TRBV6-6
abundance: .
CDR3nt: TGTGCCAGCAGCCTGGGACAAGGCCACGAAAAACTGTTTTTT
CDR3aa: CASSLGQGHEKLFF

j_gene: TRBJ1-4
d_gene: .
v_gene: TRBV7-9
abundance: .
CDR3nt: TGTGCCAGCAGCTCGAGGGACTGGGAAAAACTGTTTTTT
CDR3aa: CASSSRDWEKLFF

j_gene: TRBJ1-2
d_gene: .
v_gene: TRBV6-5
abundance: .
CDR3nt: TGTGCCAGCTTGGCTCAGGGTAGGGTCAGCACCTTC
CDR3aa: CASLAQGRVSTF

j_gene: TRBJ1-1
d_gene: TRBD1
v_gene: TRBV2
abundance: .
CDR3nt: TGTGCCACCGCGGACAGGGTTAACACTGAAGCTTTCTTT
CDR3aa: CATADRVNTEAFF

j_gene: TRBJ1-5
d_gene: TRBD1
v_gene: TRBV11-2
abundance: once
CDR3nt: TGTGCCAGCAGCGAAACAGGGGTCTATAGCAATCAGCCCCAGCATTTT
CDR3aa: CASSETGVYSNQPQHF

j_gene: TRBJ1-1
d_gene: .
v_gene: TRBV6-4
abundance: .
CDR3nt: TGTGCCACCAGGAGTGGGGCGCACGGCACTGAAGCTTTCTTT
CDR3aa: CATRSGAHGTEAFF

j_gene: TRBJ1-1
d_gene: .
v_gene: TRBV9
abundance: once
CDR3nt: TGTGCCAGCAGCGAATCGAGGGCCACTGAAGCTTTCTTT
CDR3aa: CASSESRATEAFF

j_gene: TRBJ1-6
d_gene: TRBD1
v_gene: TRBV5-1
abundance: once
CDR3nt: TGCGCCAGCAGCACGGGACAGACGTCTGGGTCACCCCTCCACTTT
CDR3aa: CASSTGQTSGSPLHF

j_gene: TRBJ1-1
d_gene: .
v_gene: TRBV13
abundance: .
CDR3nt: TGTGCCAGCAGCCCCCCAGCGGAGAACACTGAAGCTTTCTTT
CDR3aa: CASSPPAENTEAFF

j_gene: TRBJ1-1
d_gene: .
v_gene: TRBV5-4
abundance: .
CDR3nt: TGTGCCAGCAGTTTTGCTATGGGTCGGGGGGAGACTGAAGCTTTCTTT
CDR3aa: CASSFAMGRGETEAFF

j_gene: TRBJ2-2
d_gene: .
v_gene: TRBV5-5
abundance: .
CDR3nt: TGTGCCAGCAGCCCCGGGACACCGAACACCGGGGAGCTGTTTTTT
CDR3aa: CASSPGTPNTGELFF

j_gene: TRBJ2-1
d_gene: .
v_gene: TRBV11-2
abundance: .
CDR3nt: TGTGCCAGCAGCTCGCTTTTGGGGCTTACTGAGCAGTTCTTC
CDR3aa: CASSSLLGLTEQFF

j_gene: TRBJ2-5
d_gene: TRBD2
v_gene: TRBV5-6
abundance: .
CDR3nt: TGTGCCAGCGAGTCGCTAGCGGGGTCCCCCCTCCAAGAGACCCAGTACTTC
CDR3aa: CASESLAGSPLQETQYF

j_gene: TRBJ1-5
d_gene: .
v_gene: TRBV4-2
abundance: .
CDR3nt: TGTGCCAGCAGCCAAGAATTGTGGCAGAGCAATCAGCCCCAGCATTTT
CDR3aa: CASSQELWQSNQPQHF

j_gene: TRBJ2-3
d_gene: .
v_gene: TRBV10-3
abundance: .
CDR3nt: TGTGCCATCAGTGAGTCGACTCGGAGTTCGGGCACAGATACGCAGTATTTT
CDR3aa: CAISESTRSSGTDTQYF

j_gene: TRBJ2-5
d_gene: TRBD1
v_gene: TRBV11-1
abundance: .
CDR3nt: TGTGCCAGCACCTCGATGGGACAGGGGTTGGAGACCCAGTACTTC
CDR3aa: CASTSMGQGLETQYF

j_gene: TRBJ1-1
d_gene: TRBD1
v_gene: TRBV2
abundance: once
CDR3nt: TGTGCCAGCAGTAAGGGACAGGGCTACACTGAAGCTTTCTTT
CDR3aa: CASSKGQGYTEAFF

j_gene: TRBJ1-2
d_gene: .
v_gene: TRBV28
abundance: .
CDR3nt: TGTGCCAGCAGTTTAGACGGGGGTTCGGGAGGCTACACCTTC
CDR3aa: CASSLDGGSGGYTF